This is a list of T cell receptor beta chains from one sample in a study of blood T cell repertoires in COVID-19. Some clones are missing from TCRdb's copy, which holds only in-frame ones; the method was immunoSEQ multiplex PCR. The sample has some 410,000 clones, around 87% seen once; the top ten hold over 0.9%. The material sequenced was PBMCs or T cells enriched from blood (not recorded which). The origin of the receptors is a woman in her twenties or thirties with acute COVID-19. CDR3s include the opening cysteine and the closing phenylalanine or tryptophan. The order of the fields is V gene, D gene, J gene, clone size, CDR3 protein, CDR3 DNA. D genes are given only for firm matches. Size is stated for part of the rows, as once, few or many counts, or as a class when the clone is expanded.

v_gene: TRBV10-2; d_gene: TRBD1; j_gene: TRBJ1-2; abundance: few; CDR3aa: CASSESKGPTTGSGYTF; CDR3nt: TGCGCCAGCAGTGAGTCGAAGGGGCCGACGACAGGGAGTGGCTACACCTTC
v_gene: TRBV4-2; d_gene: TRBD1; j_gene: TRBJ1-5; abundance: .; CDR3aa: CASSQDWTGGQPQHF; CDR3nt: TGTGCCAGCAGCCAAGATTGGACAGGGGGTCAGCCCCAGCATTTT
v_gene: TRBV27; d_gene: TRBD2; j_gene: TRBJ2-7; abundance: .; CDR3aa: CASSLSWVAGGPREQYF; CDR3nt: TGTGCCAGCAGTTTATCGTGGGTAGCGGGGGGGCCGAGGGAGCAGTACTTC
v_gene: TRBV5-1; d_gene: TRBD2; j_gene: TRBJ2-3; abundance: once; CDR3aa: CASSLLAGAPTDTQYF; CDR3nt: TGCGCCAGCAGCTTACTAGCGGGGGCCCCCACAGATACGCAGTATTTT
v_gene: TRBV5-6; d_gene: .; j_gene: TRBJ2-3; abundance: .; CDR3aa: CASSLRRLTTDTQYF; CDR3nt: TGTGCCAGCAGCTTACGCAGGTTGACCACAGATACGCAGTATTTT
v_gene: TRBV5-1; d_gene: TRBD2; j_gene: TRBJ2-1; abundance: .; CDR3aa: CASSLEPLAGVSYNEQFF; CDR3nt: TGCGCCAGCAGCTTGGAGCCTCTAGCGGGGGTGTCCTACAATGAGCAGTTCTTC
v_gene: TRBV7-2; d_gene: TRBD2; j_gene: TRBJ2-4; abundance: .; CDR3aa: CASSWSGVANIQYF; CDR3nt: TGTGCCAGCAGCTGGAGCGGGGTTGCAAACATTCAGTACTTC
v_gene: TRBV15; d_gene: .; j_gene: TRBJ1-5; abundance: .; CDR3aa: CATSGNVLVGAIGNQPQHF; CDR3nt: TGTGCCACCAGCGGAAACGTTCTCGTGGGGGCGATAGGCAATCAGCCCCAGCATTTT
v_gene: TRBV7-2; d_gene: TRBD2; j_gene: TRBJ2-1; abundance: .; CDR3aa: CASSLLAGYNEQFF; CDR3nt: TGTGCCAGCAGCTTACTAGCGGGGTATAATGAGCAGTTCTTC
v_gene: TRBV27; d_gene: TRBD1; j_gene: TRBJ1-6; abundance: .; CDR3aa: CATRPDRDYSPLHF; CDR3nt: TGTGCCACCAGACCCGACAGGGATTATTCACCCCTCCACTTT
v_gene: TRBV4-3; d_gene: .; j_gene: TRBJ1-6; abundance: .; CDR3aa: CASSNSRNSPLHF; CDR3nt: TGCGCCAGCAGCAACAGCCGTAATTCACCCCTCCACTTT
v_gene: TRBV10-2; d_gene: .; j_gene: TRBJ1-2; abundance: .; CDR3aa: CASSPRPNYGYTF; CDR3nt: TGCGCCAGCAGTCCGCGTCCTAACTATGGCTACACCTTC
v_gene: TRBV7-3; d_gene: TRBD1; j_gene: TRBJ2-7; abundance: few; CDR3aa: CASSLRATGQGDSYEQYF; CDR3nt: TGTGCCAGCAGCCTCAGGGCCACCGGACAGGGGGACTCCTACGAGCAGTACTTC
v_gene: TRBV5-1; d_gene: TRBD1; j_gene: TRBJ1-2; abundance: few; CDR3aa: CASSLGPGTGTNYGYTF; CDR3nt: TGCGCCAGCAGCTTGGGGCCCGGGACAGGGACTAACTATGGCTACACCTTC